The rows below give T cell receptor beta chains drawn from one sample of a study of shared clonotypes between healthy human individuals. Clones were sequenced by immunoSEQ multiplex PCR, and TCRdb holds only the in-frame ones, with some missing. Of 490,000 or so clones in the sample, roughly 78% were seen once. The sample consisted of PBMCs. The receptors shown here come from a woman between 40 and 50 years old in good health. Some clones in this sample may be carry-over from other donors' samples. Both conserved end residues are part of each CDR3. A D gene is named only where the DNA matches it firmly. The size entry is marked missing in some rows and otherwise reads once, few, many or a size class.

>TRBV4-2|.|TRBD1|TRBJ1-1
CASSHSGTANTEAFF
TGTGCCAGCAGCCATTCTGGGACAGCGAACACTGAAGCTTTCTTT
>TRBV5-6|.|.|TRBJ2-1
CASLRLTYNEQFF
TGTGCCAGCTTGAGGCTAACCTACAATGAGCAGTTCTTC
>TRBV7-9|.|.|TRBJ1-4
CASSFTPEKLFF
TGTGCCAGCAGCTTTACCCCTGAAAAACTGTTTTTT
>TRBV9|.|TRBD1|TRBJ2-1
CASSVGQGARNEQFF
TGTGCCAGCAGCGTCGGACAGGGGGCCCGCAATGAGCAGTTCTTC
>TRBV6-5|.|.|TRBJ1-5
CASSYKVGQPQHF
TGTGCCAGCAGTTACAAGGTAGGTCAGCCCCAGCATTTT
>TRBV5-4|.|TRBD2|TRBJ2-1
CASSPGLAGGLNEQFF
TGTGCCAGCAGCCCAGGACTAGCGGGAGGGCTCAATGAGCAGTTCTTC
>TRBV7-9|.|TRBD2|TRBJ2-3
CASSPKLIAGSTDTQYF
TGTGCCAGCAGCCCTAAACTTATAGCGGGAAGCACAGATACGCAGTATTTT
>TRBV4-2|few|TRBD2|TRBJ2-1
CASSPPGLAASGGDEQFF
TGTGCCAGCAGCCCGCCGGGACTAGCGGCGTCCGGGGGCGATGAGCAGTTCTTC
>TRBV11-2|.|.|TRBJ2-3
CASSLGGPGHTDTQYF
TGTGCCAGCAGCTTGGGGGGGCCAGGGCACACAGATACGCAGTATTTT
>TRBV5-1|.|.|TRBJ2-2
CASFGATSYTGELFF
TGCGCCAGCTTCGGGGCCACTAGTTACACCGGGGAGCTGTTTTTT
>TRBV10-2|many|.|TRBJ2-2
CASKKDTNTGELFF
TGCGCCAGCAAGAAGGACACCAACACCGGGGAGCTGTTTTTT
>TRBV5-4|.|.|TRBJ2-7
CASSLGRGHLYEQYF
TGTGCCAGCAGCTTGGGCCGCGGTCACCTCTACGAGCAGTACTTC
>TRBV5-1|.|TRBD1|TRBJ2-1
CASSSLDRYNEQFF
TGCGCCAGCAGCTCGTTGGACAGGTACAATGAGCAGTTCTTC
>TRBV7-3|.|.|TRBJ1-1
CASSLTGDTEAFF
TGTGCCAGCAGCTTAACAGGGGACACTGAAGCTTTCTTT
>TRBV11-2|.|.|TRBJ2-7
CASSLGATGEQYF
TGTGCCAGCAGCTTAGGGGCGACGGGGGAGCAGTACTTC
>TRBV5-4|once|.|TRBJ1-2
CASSFPTGPYGYTF
TGTGCCAGCAGCTTCCCAACAGGGCCCTATGGCTACACCTTC
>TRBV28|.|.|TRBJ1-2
CASSLRAGPYYGYTF
TGTGCCAGCAGTTTACGGGCAGGACCCTACTATGGCTACACCTTC
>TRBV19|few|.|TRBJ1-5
CASSVSLQGNQPQHF
TGTGCCAGTAGTGTCTCCCTACAGGGAAATCAGCCCCAGCATTTT
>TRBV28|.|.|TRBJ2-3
CASSFMGGTDTQYF
TGTGCCAGCAGTTTCATGGGGGGCACAGATACGCAGTATTTT
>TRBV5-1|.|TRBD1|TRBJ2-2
CASSSGQDMPTGELFF
TGCGCCAGCAGCTCGGGACAGGATATGCCTACCGGGGAGCTGTTTTTT
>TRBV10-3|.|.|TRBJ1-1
CAISENPVNTEAFF
TGTGCCATCAGTGAGAATCCAGTGAACACTGAAGCTTTCTTT
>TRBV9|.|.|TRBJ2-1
CASSVGPNAGRYNEQFF
TGTGCCAGCAGCGTAGGACCTAATGCGGGACGGTACAATGAGCAGTTCTTC
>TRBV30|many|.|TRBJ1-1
CAWSVRGGEAFF
TGTGCCTGGAGTGTACGGGGAGGGGAGGCTTTCTTT
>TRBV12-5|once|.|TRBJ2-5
CASGLVPQRGRPSSNF
TGTGCTAGTGGTTTGGTACCACAAAGAGGACGCCCCTCTTCGAACTTC
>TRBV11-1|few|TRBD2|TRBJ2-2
CASSLGTSTGELFF
TGTGCCAGCAGCTTAGGGACTAGCACCGGGGAGCTGTTTTTT
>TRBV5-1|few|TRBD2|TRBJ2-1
CASSLELAGSRNEQFF
TGCGCCAGCAGCTTGGAACTAGCGGGATCTCGCAATGAGCAGTTCTTC
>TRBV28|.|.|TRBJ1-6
CASSLQIDNSPLHF
TGTGCCAGCAGTCTCCAAATCGATAATTCACCCCTCCACTTT
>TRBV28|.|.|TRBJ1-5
CASTPPGYPSNQPQHF
TGTGCCAGCACCCCTCCCGGGTACCCTAGCAATCAGCCCCAGCATTTT
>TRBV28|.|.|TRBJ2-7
CASSSAVEQYF
TGTGCCAGCAGTTCCGCGGTCGAGCAGTACTTC
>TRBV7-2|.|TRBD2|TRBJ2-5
CASSLFRGVLYF
TGTGCCAGCAGCTTGTTCCGGGGGGTTTTATACTTC
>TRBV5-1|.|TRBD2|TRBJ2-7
CASSLAGLAGSYEQYF
TGCGCCAGCAGCTTGGCCGGGCTAGCGGGATCCTACGAGCAGTACTTC
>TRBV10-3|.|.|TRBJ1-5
CAISAGVNSNQPQHF
TGTGCCATCAGTGCGGGGGTAAATAGCAATCAGCCCCAGCATTTT
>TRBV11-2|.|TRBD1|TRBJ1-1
CASSLGDRGPMNTEAFF
TGTGCCAGCAGCTTAGGGGACAGGGGCCCCATGAACACTGAAGCTTTCTTT
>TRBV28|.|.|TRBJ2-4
CASSSPSRGNIQYF
TGTGCCAGCAGTTCCCCCTCCCGGGGAAACATTCAGTACTTC